Here is one T cell receptor (beta chain) with its context. Germline assignment: CDR1 SGHDT and CDR2 YYEEEE. CDR3 length: 15 residues. With V trimmed by 0 bases and J by 5 bases, 7 bases remained unmatched. This entry comes from a study of blood T cell repertoires in COVID-19. Study context: Acute-phase and convalescent COVID-19 samples originated in the United States, Italy and Spain. From T cells, B-cell-depleted T cells, or PBMCs came the material, which was cDNA or gDNA.

Source study methods: Amplifying reference gene primers gave estimates of nucleated cell counts. Repertoires were generated with immunoSEQ multiplex PCR, while TCRdb's copy carries only in-frame clones and drops some. The V and J calls and clone size were taken over from that table, and D and trimming were inferred from the DNA. Of roughly 3,500 clones in the sample, about 89% were seen once. Sequenced sample: peripheral blood. The receptor was derived from a man between 45 and 60 years old with active COVID-19. The chain joins TRBV5-6 to TRBJ2-7; TRBD2 matches at 8 bases. Here the CDR3 DNA reads TGTGCCAGCAGCTTGGCCAGCGGGAGATATGACGAGCAGTACTTC. Protein sequence: CASSLASGRYDEQYF.